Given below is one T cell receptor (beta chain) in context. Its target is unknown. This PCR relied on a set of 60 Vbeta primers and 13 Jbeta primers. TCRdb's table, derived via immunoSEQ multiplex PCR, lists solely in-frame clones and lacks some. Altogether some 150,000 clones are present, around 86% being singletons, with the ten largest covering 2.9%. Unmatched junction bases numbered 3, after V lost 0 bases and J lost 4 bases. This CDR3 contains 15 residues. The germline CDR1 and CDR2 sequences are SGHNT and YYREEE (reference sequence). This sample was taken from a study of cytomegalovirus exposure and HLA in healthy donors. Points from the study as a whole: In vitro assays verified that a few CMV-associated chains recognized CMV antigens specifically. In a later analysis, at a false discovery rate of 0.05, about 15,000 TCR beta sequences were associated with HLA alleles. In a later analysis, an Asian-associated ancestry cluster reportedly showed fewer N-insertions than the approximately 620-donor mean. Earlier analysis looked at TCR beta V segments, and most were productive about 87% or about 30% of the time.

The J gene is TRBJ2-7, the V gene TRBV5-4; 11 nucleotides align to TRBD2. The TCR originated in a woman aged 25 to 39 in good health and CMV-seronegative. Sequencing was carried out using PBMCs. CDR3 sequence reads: CASSLGTSGFYEQYF. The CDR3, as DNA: TGTGCCAGCAGCTTGGGGACTAGCGGGTTTTACGAGCAGTACTTC.